The sequence of this T cell receptor (beta chain) was determined in a study of early T cells in non-severe SARS-CoV-2 infection (dated by TCRdb to about 2021). About the study as a whole: Because TCR sequencing was done on bulk RNA from unsorted whole blood, the alpha and beta chains could not be paired. Broad study findings and their caveats: VDJdb matching was skewed toward anti-spike CD8 responses and likely underestimated virus-specific expansions, missing private and CD4 specificities.

The germline V gene sets CDR1 to MNHEY and CDR2 to SVGEGT. At the junction V is shortened by 5 bases and J by 7 bases, with 11 bases in between. The cysteine opens and the phenylalanine closes a CDR3 of 12 amino acids. The kept DNA is CDR3 alone, 36 bases in frame from the first base. Library preparation employed 5' RACE. The sequencing machine was a NextSeq 500. Unique molecular identifiers were attached to individual cDNA molecules in the TCR library protocol so that sequencing error and PCR bias could be corrected. Sequencing covered both TCR alpha and beta chains, and within each sample the abundances of alpha and beta sequences were tightly co-correlated. For the original study's pipeline: Decombinator V4 was used to perform V gene, J gene and CDR3 annotation of TCR sequences. TCRs were defined as expanded if a significant change between any two time points was detected under a Poisson model with p below 0.0001. Abundances of TCRs were expressed as counts per million after normalisation to the total number of TCRs sequenced in each sample. MAIT TCRs were defined by TRAV1-2 paired with TRAJ12, TRAJ20 or TRAJ33, and iNKT TCRs by TRAV10 paired with TRAJ18. A search of VDJdb, accessed on 1 November 2021, was run for TCRs annotated to CMV, EBV and SARS-CoV-2, with TCRs annotated for multiple antigens excluded. TCRdb trimmed the raw reads at Q25, called clones with MiXCR and kept productive beta chains. Identical CDR3 protein sequences are pooled into one entry, listed with their most common genes and DNA. Here the V and J calls rest on TCRdb's processing, not on the authors' analysis. The table for this sample lists 70,000 or so distinct CDR3 sequences; approximately 12% of them were counted only once. The top ten constitute 3% to 5% of the sample.

In regard to this clonotype: Its antigen is not yet known. It has no much larger one-base neighbor in the sample; base qualities were not kept.

This was a case-control study nested in a cohort of healthcare workers in London, UK, who had nasopharyngeal swab PCR tests and blood samples taken every week. Healthcare workers were recruited during the week of the UK lockdown, between 23 and 31 March 2020, and followed weekly for up to about 15 weeks. The receptor chain draws on TRBV6-2 or TRBV6-3 and TRBJ1-1; TRBD1 might be the D gene, on 5 matching bases. The clonotype originates from an adult who was a healthcare worker with PCR-confirmed SARS-CoV-2 infection or an uninfected control (not recorded which). The sequencing input was whole blood. The encoded CDR3 is CASSAREDEAFF. The DNA is TGTGCCAGCAGTGCCAGGGAAGATGAAGCTTTCTTT.